This entry lists 27 T cell receptor beta chains sequenced from one sample in a study of shared clonotypes between healthy human individuals. Using immunoSEQ multiplex PCR, the repertoire was profiled, and TCRdb retains in-frame clones only, with some absent. Of some 1 million clones in the sample, about 76% were seen once. Material: memory CD4+ T cells sorted from blood. The subset denotes: CD45RA-negative fraction. The receptors derive from a man in his late teens or twenties in good health.

The genes are TRBV6-4 and TRBJ2-3, with D perhaps TRBD2 (7 bases). The germline gives CDR1 MRHNA, CDR2 SNTAGT. The V end lost 2 bases, the J end lost 3 bases, and 12 bases lay between the germline ends. The CDR3 runs 15 residues. DNA for the CDR3: TGTGCCAGCAGTGACGGGGGGGCCGGAACAGATACGCAGTATTTT. Its translation is CASSDGGAGTDTQYF.

V is TRBV14 and J is TRBJ2-5; no reliable D call. Germline V CDR1 and CDR2: SGHDN, FVKESK. The CDR3 is 17 residues long. The V gene lost 0 bases and the J gene lost 0 bases, with 14 bases spanning the gap. CDR3 coding DNA: TGTGCCAGCAGCCAAGACCCGACATCCCTGTACCAAGAGACCCAGTACTTC. Translating it yields CASSQDPTSLYQETQYF.

The V and J genes are TRBV7-9 and TRBJ1-2; D is uncertain. From germline, CDR1 is SEHNR and CDR2 FQNEAQ (reference sequence). V was clipped by 0 bases and J by 7 bases, with 15 bases between them. This CDR3 contains 15 residues. CDR3 in DNA: TGTGCCAGCAGCTTAGCGAATCCGGTACAGTCTGGCTACACCTTC. Amino acid sequence: CASSLANPVQSGYTF.

The chain recombines TRBV4-3 with TRBJ2-7, with 10 bases aligning to TRBD2. From germline, CDR1 is LGHNA and CDR2 YSLEER. V lost 0 bases and J lost 2; bases outside the gene matches: 4. This CDR3 spans 16 amino acids. In DNA form, the CDR3 reads TGCGCCAGCAGCCAAGATCTCAGCGGGAGGGCCTACGAGCAGTACTTC. This translates into CASSQDLSGRAYEQYF.

For this clone: Different DNA sequences within this sample yield the same CDR3. This rearrangement joins TRBV2 to TRBJ2-2; 7 bases match TRBD1. Per germline, CDR1 SNHLY and CDR2 FYNNEI. V was pared by 4 bases and J by 1 base, with 0 bases of the junction left unmatched. The CDR3 has 14 residues. The CDR3 nucleotides are TGTGCCAGCAGTGGGACAGGGAACACCGGGGAGCTGTTTTTT. It encodes CASSGTGNTGELFF.

The gene calls are TRBV6-5 and TRBJ1-5, with D possibly matching TRBD1 (6 bases). This CDR3 spans 13 amino acids. V was pared by 4 bases and J by 5 bases, with 9 bases between. Germline V gene data show CDR1 as MNHEY and CDR2 as SVGAGI. The CDR3 here is CASSSRGHQPQHF. The CDR3 DNA follows: TGTGCCAGCAGTTCCAGGGGTCATCAGCCCCAGCATTTT.

The chain employs TRBV12-5 and TRBJ2-3; D gene unclear. The CDR3 extends over 14 amino acids. V was trimmed by 1 base and J by 9 bases, leaving 14 bases between them. The germline V gene encodes CDR1 LGHNT and CDR2 FRNRAP. This CDR3 reads CASGLGLPPATQYF. The CDR3 DNA sequence: TGTGCTAGTGGTTTGGGGCTTCCCCCGGCAACGCAGTATTTT.

The chain uses TRBV2 and TRBJ2-2; 7 bases align to TRBD1. Germline V lookup: CDR1 SNHLY, CDR2 FYNNEI. After removal of 6 bases from V and 6 bases from J, the junction contained 10 bases not matched to a gene. This CDR3 spans 15 amino acids. The CDR3 coding sequence is TGTGCCAGCAGAGTAACTGGACAGGTCTCCGGGGAGCTGTTTTTT. Its translation is CASRVTGQVSGELFF. The variable domain in full, with the rest retrieved from reference TRBV2 and TRBJ2-2, is EPEVTQTPSHQVTQMGQEVILRCVPISNHLYFYWYRQILGQKVEFLVSFYNNEISEKSEIFDDQFSVERPDGSNFTLKIRSTKLEDSAMYFCASRVTGQVSGELFFGEGSRLTVL.

The genes are TRBV5-4 and TRBJ2-7; 9 bases map to TRBD2. The CDR3 contains 14 residues. Germline V gene data show CDR1 as SGHNT and CDR2 as YYREEE (reference sequence). With 4 bases clipped from V and 0 bases from J, the junction kept 2 bases outside the gene matches. The CDR3 region is CASSPSGNSYEQYF. CDR3 DNA: TGTGCCAGCAGCCCTAGCGGGAACTCCTACGAGCAGTACTTC.

The gene calls are TRBV30 and TRBJ2-5; 11 bases agree with TRBD2. Looked up from germline, CDR1 is GTSNPN and CDR2 is SVGIG (reference sequence). This CDR3 spans 14 amino acids. Germline trimming cut 5 bases from V and 5 bases from J; bases unmatched to any gene: 7. CDR3 amino acids: CAWGLAGGLETQYF. CDR3 DNA sequence: TGTGCCTGGGGTTTAGCGGGAGGGCTGGAGACCCAGTACTTC.

This clone was counted only a few times. Other nucleotide sequences in the sample specify the same CDR3. The chain combines TRBV5-1 with TRBJ2-1; 10 bases align to TRBD1. This CDR3 has 16 amino acids. Trimming took 1 base from V and 1 from J; bases not matched to a gene: 2. From germline, CDR1 is SGHRS and CDR2 YFSETQ. CDR3 in amino acids: CASSLRTGGSYNEQFF. CDR3 nucleotide sequence: TGCGCCAGCAGCTTGAGGACAGGGGGGTCCTACAATGAGCAGTTCTTC.

This chain's CDR3 is CASSLGGSYNEQFF. DNA of the CDR3: TGTGCCAGTAGTCTAGGTGGATCTTACAATGAGCAGTTCTTC. The chain links TRBV19 to TRBJ2-1; no definite D call. Trimming removed 5 bases at V and 4 bases at J, with 12 bases between. The CDR3 sequence is 14 residues long. CDR1 is LNHDA, CDR2 SQIVND, per germline (reference sequence).

The chain employs TRBV19 and TRBJ1-2, with 12 bases aligning to TRBD1. V gave up 5 bases and J gave up 4 bases; unmatched junction bases: 8. CDR1 is LNHDA and CDR2 is SQIVND in the germline V gene (reference sequence). There are 16 residues in the CDR3. The CDR3 nucleotides are TGTGCCAGTAGTGCCTCCGGGACAGGGGGCGTCTATGGCTACACCTTC. This translates into CASSASGTGGVYGYTF.

The chain uses TRBV5-1 and TRBJ2-3; a possible D gene is TRBD2 (7 bases). CDR1 and CDR2 (germline): SGHRS, YFSETQ. Trimming removed 9 bases at V and 5 bases at J, with 25 bases between. CDR3 length: 16 amino acids. This CDR3 is CATRKGGLARGDTQYF. The CDR3 DNA reads TGCGCCACTCGAAAGGGGGGGCTAGCAAGGGGAGATACGCAGTATTTT.

The genes are TRBV5-6 and TRBJ1-3; D uncertain. The CDR3 runs to 14 residues. Trimming removed 2 bases at V and 3 bases at J, with 9 bases between. The germline CDR1 and CDR2 sequences are SGHDT and YYEEEE. This CDR3 is CASSLPVSGNTIYF. The CDR3 DNA reads as TGTGCCAGCAGCTTACCAGTGAGTGGAAACACCATATATTTT.

Written as DNA, the CDR3 is TGTGCCAGCAGCTTAGCGCGCGGTTCTAACTATGGCTACACCTTC. This codes for CASSLARGSNYGYTF. This chain connects TRBV7-9 to TRBJ1-2; D unclear. The CDR3 length is 15 residues. The V end lost 0 bases, the J end lost 0 bases, and 8 bases lay between the germline ends. Per germline, CDR1 SEHNR and CDR2 FQNEAQ (reference sequence).

The chain uses TRBV28 and TRBJ1-2; D remains unclear. Per germline, CDR1 MDHEN and CDR2 SYDVKM. With 1 base removed from V and 5 bases from J, the gap between germline ends came to 8 bases. The CDR3 runs 13 residues. Here the CDR3 DNA reads TGTGCCAGCAGTTTATATGGTGGATATGGCTACACCTTC. The encoded protein is CASSLYGGYGYTF.

The CDR3 region is CASSPTSQGYYGYTF. CDR3 sequence (DNA): TGTGCCAGCAGCCCCACGTCACAGGGGTACTATGGCTACACCTTC. The rearrangement joins TRBV6-5 to TRBJ1-2, with 7 bases lining up with TRBD1. CDR1 and CDR2 from the germline V gene are MNHEY and SVGAGI. Trimming removed 6 bases from V and 3 bases from J; junction bases left unmatched: 10. The CDR3 has 15 residues.

This clone has only a few counts. This specimen includes other DNA sequences encoding the same CDR3. This sequence joins TRBV6-5 and TRBJ1-1; D remains unclear. CDR1 is MNHEY, CDR2 SVGAGI, per germline. With 2 bases removed from V and 1 base from J, the gap between germline ends came to 5 bases. There are 13 residues in the CDR3. CDR3 bases: TGTGCCAGCAGTTACGGGCAGAACACTGAAGCTTTCTTT. Its translation: CASSYGQNTEAFF.

This rearrangement joins TRBV29-1 to TRBJ2-4; either TRBD1 or TRBD2 may supply D (6 bases each). The V gene lost 6 bases and the J gene lost 10 bases, with 13 bases spanning the gap. Germline-derived CDR1 and CDR2 are SQVTM and ANQGSEA. This CDR3 comprises 11 residues. The CDR3 nucleotides read TGCAGCGTGATGGGGGGCCCTATTCAGTACTTC. Translating it yields CSVMGGPIQYF.

This clone was counted once. The rearrangement joins TRBV5-1 to TRBJ2-3; weak D call: TRBD2 (6 bases). This CDR3 has 16 amino acids. Trimming removed 3 bases from V and 0 bases from J, with 14 bases in between. Germline V CDR1 and CDR2: SGHRS, YFSETQ. The CDR3 here is CASSSRLGISTDTQYF. CDR3 sequence (DNA): TGCGCCAGCAGCTCGAGACTAGGAATTAGCACAGATACGCAGTATTTT.

The genes are TRBV7-2 and TRBJ1-6, with TRBD1 matching over 9 bases. The germline V gene encodes CDR1 SGHTA and CDR2 FQGNSA. The CDR3 spans 13 residues. The ends lost 5 bases at V and 13 bases at J; junction bases unmatched: 6. CDR3 bases: TGTGCCAGCAGCCCGGGACAGGGTATTCCCCTCCACTTT. It codes for CASSPGQGIPLHF.

The chain joins TRBV5-1 to TRBJ2-3, with TRBD1 matching 10 bases. V lost 0 bases and J lost 4; bases outside the gene matches: 11. The CDR3 runs 18 residues. Germline assignment: CDR1 SGHRS and CDR2 YFSETQ. The CDR3, as DNA: TGCGCCAGCAGCTTGGCGGCTCTTGACAGGGGGCGCGCAGATACGCAGTATTTT. Protein: CASSLAALDRGRADTQYF.

The rearrangement links TRBV14 to TRBJ2-7; 8 nucleotides align to TRBD1. The CDR3 runs to 15 residues. CDR1 is SGHDN, CDR2 FVKESK, per germline. V gave up 2 bases and J gave up 3 bases; unmatched junction bases: 6. CDR3: CASSQSLGTGYEQYF. CDR3 in DNA: TGTGCCAGCAGCCAAAGCCTAGGGACAGGCTACGAGCAGTACTTC.

Comments on this clone: A much larger clone sits a single nucleotide away, making a read error possible. J is TRBJ2-2 and V is TRBV5-1; 11 nucleotides align to TRBD1. The V gene's germline CDR1 is SGHRS and CDR2 YFSETQ. There are 17 residues in the CDR3. The CDR3 spells CASSLLPGDRGSGELVF. CDR3 nucleotide sequence: TGCGCCAGCAGCCTCCTTCCGGGGGACAGGGGGTCCGGGGAGCTGGTTTTT.

The rearrangement joins TRBV9 to TRBJ2-2; D ambiguous. V was shortened by 5 bases and J by 0 bases, with 8 bases between the two germline ends. The CDR3 has 14 residues. From germline, CDR1 is SGDLS and CDR2 YYNGEE. DNA of the CDR3: TGTGCCAGCAGGGGCAGCACGAACACCGGGGAGCTGTTTTTT. Amino acid sequence: CASRGSTNTGELFF.

A note on this clone: The same CDR3 can be traced to other DNA sequences in this sample. J is TRBJ1-5 and V is TRBV10-3; TRBD1 is a possible D gene (5 bases). The germline gives CDR1 ENHRY, CDR2 SYGVKD. Trimming removed 2 bases at V and 5 bases at J, with 7 bases between. The CDR3 has 13 amino acids. Here the CDR3 reads CAISEGGDQPQHF. The CDR3 DNA is TGTGCCATCAGTGAGGGGGGTGATCAGCCCCAGCATTTT.